The rows below give T cell receptor beta chains drawn from one sample of a study of B cell selection in AIRE deficiency. Sequencing was performed with immunoSEQ multiplex PCR; in TCRdb, only in-frame clones are kept and a portion is missing. The sample lists 20,000 to 25,000 clones, around 93% occurring once. The specimen was Tregs sorted from PBMCs. These receptors came from a human donor with AIRE deficiency. Both conserved end residues are part of each CDR3. A D gene is named only where the DNA matches it firmly.

d_gene: TRBD2
v_gene: TRBV10-3
CDR3aa: CAISLAGGHDYEQYF

d_gene: NA
v_gene: TRBV11-2
CDR3aa: CASSLGVGSGNQPQHF

d_gene: TRBD2
v_gene: TRBV6-5
CDR3aa: CASSLAGSSSYEQYF

d_gene: TRBD2
v_gene: TRBV30
CDR3aa: CAWGPGTSISEQYF

d_gene: TRBD1
v_gene: TRBV10-3
CDR3aa: CAIRTGLNSPLHF

d_gene: TRBD1
v_gene: TRBV10-3
CDR3aa: CAISLTGANYGYTF

d_gene: NA
v_gene: TRBV12-2
CDR3aa: CASRLAKTSDSYEQYF

d_gene: NA
v_gene: TRBV27
CDR3aa: CASSFRRVDGWPPYNEQFF

d_gene: TRBD2
v_gene: TRBV28
CDR3aa: CASSPTGTSGLDTQYF

d_gene: TRBD1
v_gene: TRBV9
CDR3aa: CASSVGLGGPQETQYF

d_gene: TRBD1
v_gene: TRBV11-2
CDR3aa: CASSPDRVNTEAFF

d_gene: NA
v_gene: TRBV4-3
CDR3aa: CASSQDTVRDSYNSPLHF

d_gene: NA
v_gene: TRBV7-2
CDR3aa: CASSFPLSYGLRGQYF

d_gene: NA
v_gene: TRBV28
CDR3aa: CASSLGWNTGELFF

d_gene: TRBD1
v_gene: TRBV30
CDR3aa: CAWTGTGEETQYF

d_gene: NA
v_gene: TRBV19
CDR3aa: CASSIGGRLLNQPQHF

d_gene: TRBD1
v_gene: TRBV5-8
CDR3aa: CASSLSQGASGYTF

d_gene: NA
v_gene: TRBV6-6
CDR3aa: CASSRGSNTEAFF

d_gene: TRBD2
v_gene: TRBV27
CDR3aa: CASRFSASGTRETQYF

d_gene: NA
v_gene: TRBV27
CDR3aa: CASSFYTERSPLHF

d_gene: NA
v_gene: TRBV29-1
CDR3aa: CSVGWGQETQYF

d_gene: NA
v_gene: TRBV4-1
CDR3aa: CASSQDLDILYEQYF

d_gene: NA
v_gene: TRBV6-6
CDR3aa: CASTGGPSPLHF

d_gene: NA
v_gene: TRBV5-1
CDR3aa: CASSRWGTRVYEQYF

d_gene: TRBD2
v_gene: TRBV6-5
CDR3aa: CASRLAGENGELFF

d_gene: TRBD1
v_gene: TRBV7-2
CDR3aa: CASSKAGTGASSGNTIYF

d_gene: NA
v_gene: TRBV28
CDR3aa: CASSSALNEQFF

d_gene: TRBD1
v_gene: TRBV6-1
CDR3aa: CASQGVPGEQYF

d_gene: TRBD1
v_gene: TRBV10-3
CDR3aa: CAISDRGQGRNQPQHF

d_gene: TRBD1
v_gene: TRBV5-1
CDR3aa: CASKAGGPLNHRGYTF